The following is a T cell receptor beta chain sequence with its context. Its target is not known. Method: immunoSEQ multiplex PCR; TCRdb's copy keeps in-frame clones and lacks some. The data contain roughly 100,000 clones, more than 90% of them seen just once; the ten biggest clones take up 3% to 3.5%. CDR3 length: 17 residues. The V gene end was trimmed by 2 bases and the J gene end by 4 bases; junction bases not matched to a gene: 7. CDR1 and CDR2 from the germline V gene are SGHTA and FQGNSA. The sample belongs to a study of OX40 agonist ivuxolimab in advanced cancers. General study findings and limits: There was clonal expansion of CD4+ and CD8+ blood T cells by week 6 at 0.1 to 3.0 mg/kg.

This chain connects TRBV7-2 to TRBJ2-1; 11 bases line up with TRBD2. This clonotype was obtained from an adult with an advanced solid tumor such as melanoma, head and neck, liver or kidney cancer. Sequencing was performed on CD4+ or CD8+ T cells sorted from blood, taken in a trial of the OX40 agonist ivuxolimab. The CDR3 DNA sequence: TGTGCCAGCAGCTTAACACTCGCTAGCGGGAGGTACAATGAGCAGTTCTTC. Its translation: CASSLTLASGRYNEQFF.